This T cell receptor (beta chain) derives from a study of T-cell reconstitution after alpha-beta-depleted transplantation in children. Overall study findings and caveats: T-cell counts and diversity were attributed mostly to newly produced T cells one year after transplant. The study reportedly traced alpha-beta T cells about two months after transplant to several hundred expanded graft clones. Surviving recipient T cells and thymic progenitors produced the high day-60 TCRbeta diversity seen in some patients.

Unique molecular identifiers were used to barcode this TCRbeta library. TCRdb ran MiXCR on the PCR reads and lists one entry per CDR3 protein. The sample records about 870,000 distinct CDR3 sequences, roughly 15% being singletons. The junction had 9 bases not matched to a gene; V was cut back by 6 bases and J by 9 bases. CDR3 length equals 14 residues. To note about this clonotype: Its antigen remains unknown.

The chain joins TRBV12-3 or TRBV12-4 to TRBJ2-1; TRBD1 matches at 9 bases. This material consisted of PBMCs, mostly from graft donor cells, taken 360 days after TCRalphabeta/CD19-depleted stem cell transplant. The receptor's source is a male patient between 10 and 17 years old who had a stem cell transplant for acute lymphoblastic leukemia, so the T cells may come from the graft donor. The CDR3 loop reads CASSPGQGSREQFF. The CDR3 DNA sequence: TGTGCCAGCAGCCCGGGACAGGGCTCCCGTGAGCAGTTCTTC.